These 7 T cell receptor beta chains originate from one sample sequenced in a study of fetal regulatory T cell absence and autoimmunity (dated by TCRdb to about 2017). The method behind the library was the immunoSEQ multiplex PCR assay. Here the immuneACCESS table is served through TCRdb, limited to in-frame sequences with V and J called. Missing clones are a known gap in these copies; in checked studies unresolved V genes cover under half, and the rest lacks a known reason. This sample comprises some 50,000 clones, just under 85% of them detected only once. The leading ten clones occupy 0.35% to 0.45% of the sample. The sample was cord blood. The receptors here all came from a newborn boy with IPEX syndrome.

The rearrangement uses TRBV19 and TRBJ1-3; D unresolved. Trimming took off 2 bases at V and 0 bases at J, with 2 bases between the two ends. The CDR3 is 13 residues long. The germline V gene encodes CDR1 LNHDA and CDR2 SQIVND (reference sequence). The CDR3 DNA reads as TGTGCCAGTAGTATACACTCTGGAAACACCATATATTTT. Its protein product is CASSIHSGNTIYF.

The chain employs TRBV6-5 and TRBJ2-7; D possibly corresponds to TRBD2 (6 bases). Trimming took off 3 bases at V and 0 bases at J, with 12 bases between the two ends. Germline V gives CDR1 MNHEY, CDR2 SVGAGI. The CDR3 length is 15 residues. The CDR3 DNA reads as TGTGCCAGCAGTTATTCCGGGACTCGCTCCTACGAGCAGTACTTC. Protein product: CASSYSGTRSYEQYF.

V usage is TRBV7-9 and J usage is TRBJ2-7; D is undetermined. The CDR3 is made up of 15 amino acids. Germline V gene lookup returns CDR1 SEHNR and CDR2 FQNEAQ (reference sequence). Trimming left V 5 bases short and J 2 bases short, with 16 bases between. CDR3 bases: TGTGCCAGCAGCCAGGAATTCGGCACCGCCTACGAGCAGTACTTC. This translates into CASSQEFGTAYEQYF.

CDR3 loop: CASSFTDRDTQYF. The CDR3 bases are TGTGCCAGCAGCTTTACCGACAGGGATACGCAGTATTTT. The rearrangement links TRBV5-4 to TRBJ2-3; possibly TRBD1 for D (6 bases). V was clipped by 2 bases and J by 6 bases, with 10 bases between them. The CDR3 is 13 amino acids. Germline lookup yields CDR1 SGHNT and CDR2 YYREEE (reference sequence).

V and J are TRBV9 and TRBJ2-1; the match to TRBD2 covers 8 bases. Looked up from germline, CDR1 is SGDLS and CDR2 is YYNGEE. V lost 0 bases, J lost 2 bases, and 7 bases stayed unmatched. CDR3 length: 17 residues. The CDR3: CASSVARRGAPYNEQFF. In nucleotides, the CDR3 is TGTGCCAGCAGCGTAGCTCGGCGGGGGGCCCCCTACAATGAGCAGTTCTTC.

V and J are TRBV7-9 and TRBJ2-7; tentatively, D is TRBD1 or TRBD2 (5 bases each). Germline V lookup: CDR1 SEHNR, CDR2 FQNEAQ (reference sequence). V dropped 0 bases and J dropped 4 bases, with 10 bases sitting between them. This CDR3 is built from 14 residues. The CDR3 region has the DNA TGTGCCAGCAGCTTAGCTTTCAGGGAGTACGAGCAGTACTTC. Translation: CASSLAFREYEQYF.

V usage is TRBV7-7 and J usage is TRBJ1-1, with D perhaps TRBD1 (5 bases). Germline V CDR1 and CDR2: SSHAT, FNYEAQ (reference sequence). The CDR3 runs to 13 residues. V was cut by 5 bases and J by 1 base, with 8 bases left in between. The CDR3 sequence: CASSQTENTEAFF. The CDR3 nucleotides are TGTGCCAGCAGCCAGACAGAGAACACTGAAGCTTTCTTT. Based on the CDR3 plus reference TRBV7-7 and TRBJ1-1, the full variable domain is GAGVSQSPRYKVTKRGQDVTLRCDPISSHATLYWYQQALGQGPEFLTYFNYEAQPDKSGLPSDRFSAERPEGSISTLTIQRTEQRDSAMYRCASSQTENTEAFFGQGTRLTVV.